This T cell receptor beta chain was found in a study of post-analysis software for immune sequencing data. Study-level information: The study covered relapsing-remitting, secondary progressive and progressive-relapsing courses of multiple sclerosis.

CDR1 MNHEY and CDR2 SVGEGT come from the germline V gene. Trimming removed 4 bases from V and 11 bases from J, with 12 bases in between. The length of the CDR3 is 12 residues. About this clonotype: Its antigen is still unknown.

General observations from the study: Comparison of patients with controls showed four or five TRBV segments more frequent in patients, TRBV5-6, TRBV5-1 and TRBV20-1 among them. People with multiple sclerosis had a significantly lower normalized Chao1 diversity than controls did. F measure grouped same-batch samples tightly together.

The TCR beta cDNA libraries carried unique molecular identifiers. With roughly 0.85 to 11 million T cells as the source, hundreds of thousands of cDNA molecules resulted. TCRdb used MiXCR to reprocess the PCR reads, holding one entry per CDR3 protein. Found here are almost 700,000 distinct CDR3 sequences, roughly three fifths of them singletons; the top ten hold about 10%. The TCR comes from a girl between 2 and 10 years old with multiple sclerosis. The rearrangement links TRBV6-2 or TRBV6-3 to TRBJ1-5, with D tentatively TRBD1 (5 bases). The sequencing input was blood. The CDR3 coding sequence is TGTGCCAGCAGTTTCATCGGGGGAGCCCAGCATTTT. Translated: CASSFIGGAQHF.